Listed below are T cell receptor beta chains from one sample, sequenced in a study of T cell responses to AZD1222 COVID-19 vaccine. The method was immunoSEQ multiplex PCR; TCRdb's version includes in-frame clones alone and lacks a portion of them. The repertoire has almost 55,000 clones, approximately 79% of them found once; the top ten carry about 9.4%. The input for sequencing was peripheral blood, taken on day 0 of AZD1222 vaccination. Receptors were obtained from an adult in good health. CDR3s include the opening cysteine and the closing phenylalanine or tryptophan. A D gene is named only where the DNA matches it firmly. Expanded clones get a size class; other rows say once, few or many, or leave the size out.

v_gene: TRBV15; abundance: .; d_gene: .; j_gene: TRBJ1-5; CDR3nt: TGTGCCACCAGCAGAGATCGGACGGGCAATCAGCCCCAGCATTTT; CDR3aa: CATSRDRTGNQPQHF
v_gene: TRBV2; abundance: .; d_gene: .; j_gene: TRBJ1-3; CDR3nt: TGTGCCAGCAGTGTTGGAGGGCAAAGAAACACCATATATTTT; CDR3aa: CASSVGGQRNTIYF
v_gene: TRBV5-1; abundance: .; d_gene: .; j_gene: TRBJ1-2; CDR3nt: TGCGCCAGCAGCTTGGAAAGGGGGAGGTATGGCTACACCTTC; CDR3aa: CASSLERGRYGYTF
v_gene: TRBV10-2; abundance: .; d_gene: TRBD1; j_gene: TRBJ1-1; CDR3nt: TGCGCCAGCAGTTCCCGGGACAGGGGATTAAGGGCTTTCTTT; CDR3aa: CASSSRDRGLRAFF
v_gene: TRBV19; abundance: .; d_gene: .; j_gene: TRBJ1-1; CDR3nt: TGTGCCAGTAGTTACGGGACTGAAGCTTTCTTT; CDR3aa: CASSYGTEAFF
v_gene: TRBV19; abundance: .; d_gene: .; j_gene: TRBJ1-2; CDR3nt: TGTGCCAGTAGTATACAGAACTATGGCTACACCTTC; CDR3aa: CASSIQNYGYTF
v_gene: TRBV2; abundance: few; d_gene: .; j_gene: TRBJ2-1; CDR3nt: TGTGCCAGCCGGGAGAACTCCTACAATGAGCAGTTCTTC; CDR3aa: CASRENSYNEQFF
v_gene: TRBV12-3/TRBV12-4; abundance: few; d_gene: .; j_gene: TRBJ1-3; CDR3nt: TGTGCCAGCAGTTTAGCTAGCACCATATATTTT; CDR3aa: CASSLASTIYF
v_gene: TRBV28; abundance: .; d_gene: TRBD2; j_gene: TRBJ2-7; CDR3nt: TGTGCCACTAGGACTAGCGGGATAGACGAGCAGTACTTC; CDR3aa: CATRTSGIDEQYF
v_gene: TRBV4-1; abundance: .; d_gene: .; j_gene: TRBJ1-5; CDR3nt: TGCGCCAGCAGCCAAGAATCCCCGAATCAGCCCCAGCATTTT; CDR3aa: CASSQESPNQPQHF
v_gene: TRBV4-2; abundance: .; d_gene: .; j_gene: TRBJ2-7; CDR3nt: TGTGCCAGCAGCCCGACCGGGACATCCTACGAGCAGTACTTC; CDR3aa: CASSPTGTSYEQYF
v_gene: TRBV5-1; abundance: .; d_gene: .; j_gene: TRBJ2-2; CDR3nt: TGCGCCAGCAGCTCCTCAGGGGCGAACACCGGGGAGCTGTTTTTT; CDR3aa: CASSSSGANTGELFF
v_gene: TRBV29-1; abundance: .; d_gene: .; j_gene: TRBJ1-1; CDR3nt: TGCAGCGTCGACGGGAGTGGCACTGAAGCTTTCTTT; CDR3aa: CSVDGSGTEAFF
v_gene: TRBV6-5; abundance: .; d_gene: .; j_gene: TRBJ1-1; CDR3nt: TGTGCCAGCAATTCAGTGGGGGGGGACACTGAAGCTTTCTTT; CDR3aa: CASNSVGGDTEAFF
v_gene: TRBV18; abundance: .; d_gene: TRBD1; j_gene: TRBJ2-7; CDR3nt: TGTGCCAGCTCACCACCGGGACAGGGGAATCTCGAGCAGTACTTC; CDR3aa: CASSPPGQGNLEQYF
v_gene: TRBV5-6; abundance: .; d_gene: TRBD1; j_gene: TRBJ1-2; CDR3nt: TGTGCCAGCAGCTCCACAGGGGGGAACGGCTACACCTTC; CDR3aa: CASSSTGGNGYTF
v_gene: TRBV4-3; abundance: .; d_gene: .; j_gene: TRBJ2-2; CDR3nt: TGCGCCAGCAGCCAAGATTTGACTGACACCGGGGAGCTGTTTTTT; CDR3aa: CASSQDLTDTGELFF
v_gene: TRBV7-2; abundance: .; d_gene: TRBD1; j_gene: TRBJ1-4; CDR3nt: TGTGCCAGCAGCTGGGGACAGGGTGAGGAAAAACTGTTTTTT; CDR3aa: CASSWGQGEEKLFF
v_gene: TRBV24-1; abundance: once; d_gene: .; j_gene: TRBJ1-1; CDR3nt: TGTGCCACCAGTGATTTGCCCGGGGCTGACACTGAAGCTTTCTTT; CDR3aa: CATSDLPGADTEAFF
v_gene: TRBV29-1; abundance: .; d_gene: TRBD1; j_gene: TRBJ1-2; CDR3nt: TGCAGCGTTGAAGATCAGGGGGGGAAGAGGGGCTATGGCTACACCTTC; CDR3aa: CSVEDQGGKRGYGYTF
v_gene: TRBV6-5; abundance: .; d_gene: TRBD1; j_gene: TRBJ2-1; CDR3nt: TGTGCCAGCAGGCAAACAGGGGGTGAAAATGAGCAGTTCTTC; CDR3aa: CASRQTGGENEQFF
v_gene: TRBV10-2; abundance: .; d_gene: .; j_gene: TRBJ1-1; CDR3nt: TGCGCCAGCAGCAGGAACACTGAAGCTTTCTTT; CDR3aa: CASSRNTEAFF
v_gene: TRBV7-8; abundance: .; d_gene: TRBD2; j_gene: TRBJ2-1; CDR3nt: TGTGCCAGCAGCTTAGCGACTAGCTCGCGTTCGGGGTTCTTC; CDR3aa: CASSLATSSRSGFF
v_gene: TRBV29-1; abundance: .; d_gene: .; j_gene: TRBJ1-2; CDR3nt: TGCAGCGTGCCGGGACTTTCGAACTATGGCTACACCTTC; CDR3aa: CSVPGLSNYGYTF
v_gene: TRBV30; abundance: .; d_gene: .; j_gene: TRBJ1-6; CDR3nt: TGTGCCTGGAGTACCTCCCGGACACCAAATAATTCACCCCTCCACTTT; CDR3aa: CAWSTSRTPNNSPLHF
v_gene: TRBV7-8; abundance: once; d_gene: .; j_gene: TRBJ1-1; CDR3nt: TGTGCCAGCTTGCTAAGGGTGGGCAGCACTGAAGCTTTCTTT; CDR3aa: CASLLRVGSTEAFF
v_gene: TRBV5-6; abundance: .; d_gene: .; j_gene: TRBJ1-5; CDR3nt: TGTGCCAGCAGCTTCTGGGGGAGAAGCAATCAGCCCCAGCATTTT; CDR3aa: CASSFWGRSNQPQHF
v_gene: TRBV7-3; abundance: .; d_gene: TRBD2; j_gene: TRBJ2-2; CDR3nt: TGTGCCAGCAGCCCTAACGGACTAGTTGGCACCGGGGAGCTGTTTTTT; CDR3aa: CASSPNGLVGTGELFF
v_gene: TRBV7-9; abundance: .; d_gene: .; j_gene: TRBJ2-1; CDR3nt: TGTGCCAGCAGCTTAGGAGCCAGATACAATGAGCAGTTCTTC; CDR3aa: CASSLGARYNEQFF
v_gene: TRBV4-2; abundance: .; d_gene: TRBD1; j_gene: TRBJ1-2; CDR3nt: TGTGCCAGCAGCCAAGATGGAGACAGGGTGAAAGGCTACACCTTC; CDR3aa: CASSQDGDRVKGYTF